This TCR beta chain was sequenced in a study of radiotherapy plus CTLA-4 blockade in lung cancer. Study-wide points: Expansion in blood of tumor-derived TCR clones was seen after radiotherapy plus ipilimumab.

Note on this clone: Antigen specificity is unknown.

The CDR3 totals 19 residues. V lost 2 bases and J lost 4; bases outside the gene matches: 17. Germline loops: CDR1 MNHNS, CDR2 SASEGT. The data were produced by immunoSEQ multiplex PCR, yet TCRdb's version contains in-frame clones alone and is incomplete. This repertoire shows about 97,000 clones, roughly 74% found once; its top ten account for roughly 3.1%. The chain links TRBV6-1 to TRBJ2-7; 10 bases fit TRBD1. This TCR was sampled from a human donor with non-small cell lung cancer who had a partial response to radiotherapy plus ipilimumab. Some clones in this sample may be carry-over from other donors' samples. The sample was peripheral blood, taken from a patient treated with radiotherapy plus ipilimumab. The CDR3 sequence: CASSERGPRFRDRGYEQYF. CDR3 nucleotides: TGTGCCAGCAGTGAAAGGGGTCCCCGCTTCCGGGACAGGGGTTACGAGCAGTACTTC.